These 31 T cell receptor beta chains came from one sample sequenced in a study of breast tumors, draining lymph nodes, adjacent tissues. TCRdb reprocessed the multiplex PCR reads via MiXCR and lists one record per CDR3 protein. The data show some 130,000 distinct CDR3 sequences, 15% to 20% seen once. Breast cancer patients provided tissue from their axillary draining lymph nodes. The sequenced sample consisted of axillary lymph node tissue. These receptors came from a female donor with breast cancer. Some clones in this sample may be carry-over from other donors' samples.

The chain has TRBV2 and TRBJ2-2; unclear D gene. CDR1 and CDR2 (germline): SNHLY, FYNNEI. The V end lost 6 bases, the J end lost 0 bases, and 8 bases lay between the germline ends. The CDR3 has 14 amino acids. The CDR3 reads CASSVFANTGELFF. In DNA, the CDR3 is TGTGCCAGCAGCGTGTTCGCGAACACCGGGGAGCTGTTTTTT.

This clonotype was counted many times. V and J are TRBV5-1 and TRBJ2-3; 9 positions match TRBD2. The V segment lost 4 bases and the J segment 6 bases; nucleotides outside the gene matches: 9. CDR3 length: 15 residues. The germline gives CDR1 SGHRS, CDR2 YFSETQ. CDR3 sequence reads: CASSAVAGVLDTQYF. The DNA for the CDR3 is TGCGCCAGCAGCGCTGTAGCGGGAGTTCTGGATACGCAGTATTTT.

This clonotype has a count of ten or more. The genes are TRBV30 and TRBJ2-3, with D perhaps TRBD2 (5 bases). V gave up 0 bases and J gave up 2 bases, with 12 bases separating them. The CDR3 sequence is 15 residues long. Germline V CDR1 and CDR2: GTSNPN, SVGIG (reference sequence). The CDR3 is CAWSVRSSSTDTQYF. As DNA, the CDR3 is TGTGCCTGGAGTGTTAGGTCTAGCTCCACAGATACGCAGTATTTT. The full variable domain, in which reference TRBV30 and TRBJ2-3 provide the parts outside the CDR3, is SQTIHQWPATLVQPVGSPLSLECTVEGTSNPNLYWYRQAAGRGLQLLFYSVGIGQISSEVPQNLSASRPQDRQFILSSKKLLLSDSGFYLCAWSVRSSSTDTQYFGPGTRLTVL.

Worth noting for this clonotype: A clone one base away is much larger, so this may be a read error. The conserved phenylalanine or tryptophan is not found at the CDR3 terminus, so this likely reflects a read error. CDR3 coding DNA: TGCAGTGCTAGAGATCGGTCTCTAGGACCAGGACTAGCGAGCTCCTACAATGAGCAGTTCCTC. Translated: CSARDRSLGPGLASSYNEQFL. The chain combines TRBV20-1 with TRBJ2-1; 9 bases are shared with TRBD2. V shed 0 bases, J shed 0 bases, and the junction held 18 bases outside the gene matches. The CDR3 is made up of 21 amino acids. Germline V CDR1 and CDR2: DFQATT, SNEGSKA (reference sequence).

This chain links TRBV7-2 with TRBJ1-1, with D hard to call. This CDR3 is 15 amino acids long. Trimming shortened V by 1 base and J by 1 base, and 10 bases separated the two germline ends. Germline values: CDR1 SGHTA, CDR2 FQGNSA. CDR3 sequence reads: CASSLDRPGNTEAFF. In DNA form, the CDR3 reads TGTGCCAGCAGCTTAGATCGCCCGGGGAACACTGAAGCTTTCTTT.

This sequence joins TRBV28 and TRBJ2-3; D not certain. Germline values: CDR1 MDHEN, CDR2 SYDVKM. CDR3 length: 15 residues. V was trimmed by 0 bases and J by 7 bases, leaving 14 bases between them. The CDR3 sequence is CASSLWGISTYTQYF. In nucleotides, the CDR3 is TGTGCCAGCAGTTTATGGGGAATCTCGACGTATACGCAGTATTTT. Using reference TRBV28 and TRBJ2-3 for the parts outside the CDR3, the full variable domain is DVKVTQSSRYLVKRTGEKVFLECVQDMDHENMFWYRQDPGLGLRLIYFSYDVKMKEKGDIPEGYSVSREKKERFSLILESASTNQTSMYLCASSLWGISTYTQYFGPGTRLTVL.

This clonotype was seen ten or more times. The chain combines TRBV4-1 with TRBJ2-5; maybe TRBD1 (6 bases). The CDR3 runs to 12 residues. Germline CDR1 reads MGHRA; CDR2 reads YSYEKL. With 1 base removed from V and 7 bases from J, the gap between germline ends came to 7 bases. CDR3 DNA: TGCGCCAGCAGCCAAGTAGGGGGGACCCAGTACTTC. Amino acids: CASSQVGGTQYF.

The chain has TRBV19 and TRBJ2-4, with 11 bases lining up with TRBD2. With V trimmed by 6 bases and J by 3 bases, 10 bases remained unmatched. The V gene's germline CDR1 is LNHDA and CDR2 SQIVND (reference sequence). The CDR3 runs 17 residues. The CDR3 region has the DNA TGTGCCAGTAGGTCGACCGGGACTAGCGGAGACAAAAACATTCAGTACTTC. Translating it yields CASRSTGTSGDKNIQYF.

This clonotype was seen many times. The genes are TRBV10-3 and TRBJ1-4, with 7 positions matching TRBD1. With V trimmed by 10 bases and J by 2 bases, 13 bases remained unmatched. This CDR3 comprises 16 residues. Germline CDR1 ENHRY, CDR2 SYGVKD. CDR3 sequence reads: CATMDRSRATNEKLFF. Written as DNA, the CDR3 is TGTGCCACCATGGACAGGTCCAGGGCTACTAATGAAAAACTGTTTTTT.

As regards this clonotype: Given a much more abundant clone one base away, this may be a read error. This rearrangement joins TRBV14 to TRBJ2-1, with a tentative D call TRBD1 (6 bases). V lost 4 bases, J lost 10 bases, and 14 bases lay in between. The CDR3 consists of 13 residues. Germline V gives CDR1 SGHDN, CDR2 FVKESK. The CDR3 is CASSRVGGWEQFF. CDR3 in DNA: TGTGCCAGCAGCCGAGTAGGGGGATGGGAGCAGTTCTTC.

This clonotype was observed many times. V is TRBV10-1 and J is TRBJ2-2; D is perhaps TRBD1 (6 bases). Trimming pared 4 bases from V and 2 bases from J, leaving 20 bases between. From germline, CDR1 is WNHNN and CDR2 SYGVQD (reference sequence). The CDR3 has 18 residues. The CDR3 region has the DNA TGCGCCAGCAGTGGACCCGGGACAAGGGTCACAAACACCGGGGAGCTGTTTTTT. Translation gives CASSGPGTRVTNTGELFF.

This clonotype was counted ten times or more. V usage is TRBV30 and J usage is TRBJ2-5; 9 nucleotides agree with TRBD1. V was pared by 2 bases and J by 2 bases, with 6 bases of the junction left unmatched. CDR3 length: 15 residues. Germline-derived CDR1 and CDR2 are GTSNPN and SVGIG (reference sequence). CDR3 region: CAWSTLGTGQETQYF. The CDR3 DNA is TGTGCCTGGAGTACTCTAGGGACAGGGCAAGAGACCCAGTACTTC. Looking up the rest from reference TRBV30 and TRBJ2-5 gives the full variable domain: SQTIHQWPATLVQPVGSPLSLECTVEGTSNPNLYWYRQAAGRGLQLLFYSVGIGQISSEVPQNLSASRPQDRQFILSSKKLLLSDSGFYLCAWSTLGTGQETQYFGPGTRLLVL.

As regards this clonotype: Given a much more abundant clone one base away, this may be a read error. The V gene is TRBV7-9, the J gene TRBJ2-7; perhaps D is TRBD1 or TRBD2 (5 bases each). Germline V CDR1 and CDR2: SEHNR, FQNEAQ (reference sequence). Trimming pared 2 bases from V and 4 bases from J, leaving 12 bases between. CDR3 length: 14 residues. CDR3 amino acids: CASSLSTREYEQYF. CDR3 DNA: TGTGCCAGCAGCTTATCTACCAGGGAGTACGAGCAGTACTTC.

This clonotype occurred many times. The gene calls are TRBV5-1 and TRBJ1-2; D possibly corresponds to TRBD1 (5 bases). The CDR3 length is 13 residues. Germline lookup yields CDR1 SGHRS and CDR2 YFSETQ. V lost 2 bases to trimming and J lost 0 bases, with 5 bases between them. CDR3 in DNA: TGCGCCAGCAGCTTAGGGGCTAACTATGGCTACACCTTC. Translation gives CASSLGANYGYTF. Combining the CDR3 with reference TRBV5-1 and TRBJ1-2 gives the whole variable domain KAGVTQTPRYLIKTRGQQVTLSCSPISGHRSVSWYQQTPGQGLQFLFEYFSETQRNKGNFPGRFSGRQFSNSRSEMNVSTLELGDSALYLCASSLGANYGYTFGSGTRLTVV.

Regarding this clonotype: Germline is not matched at one junction end, which may reflect a read error. The rearrangement joins TRBV6-5 to TRBJ2-1; maybe TRBD2 (5 bases). From germline, CDR1 is MNHEY and CDR2 SVGAGI. The CDR3 is made up of 15 amino acids. CDR3 bases: TGTGCCAGCAGTTACCGCCGACAACGATACAATGAGCGGCTCTTC. This encodes CASSYRRQRYNERLF.

This clonotype was seen many times. The V call is TRBV6-1, the J call TRBJ2-7; 7 bases are a match to TRBD2. The CDR3 loop spans 16 amino acids. With 0 bases clipped from V and 4 bases from J, the junction kept 9 bases outside the gene matches. Germline CDR1 and CDR2: MNHNS and SASEGT. The CDR3 reads CASSEASGGSFYEQYF. CDR3 sequence (DNA): TGTGCCAGCAGTGAAGCATCGGGGGGATCCTTTTACGAGCAGTACTTC.

In the case of this clonotype: The germline gene is not matched at one end of the junction; a read error may be the cause. The chain recombines TRBV24-1 with TRBJ2-1; possible D gene TRBD1, 5 bases. The CDR3 is made up of 14 amino acids. In germline, CDR1 is KGHDR, CDR2 SFDVKD. CDR3 loop: CATSDGRGMDEQLF. The CDR3, as DNA: TGTGCCACCAGTGATGGTAGGGGTATGGACGAGCAGCTCTTC.

This clonotype was observed at least ten times. This chain links TRBV9 with TRBJ2-3; 15 bases match TRBD2. The trim removed 4 bases at V and 2 bases at J, leaving 8 bases unmatched. Germline assignment: CDR1 SGDLS and CDR2 YYNGEE. The CDR3 consists of 18 residues. CDR3 sequence (DNA): TGTGCCAGCAGCCAGTTCGGGACTAGCGGGAGGACCACAGATACGCAGTATTTT. Protein sequence: CASSQFGTSGRTTDTQYF.

The genes are TRBV7-8 and TRBJ2-4; D remains unclear. This CDR3 comprises 13 residues. Germline CDR1 is SGHVS and CDR2 is FQNEAQ. Trimming removed 1 base from V and 4 bases from J, with 5 bases in between. The CDR3 region is CASSLGVKNIQYF. The CDR3 bases are TGTGCCAGCAGCTTAGGGGTGAAAAACATTCAGTACTTC.

This clonotype was found many times. One end of the junction varies from germline; a read error may be responsible. The rearrangement uses TRBV7-7 and TRBJ2-1; 8 bases are shared with TRBD2. This CDR3 has 18 amino acids. Germline lookup yields CDR1 SSHAT and CDR2 FNYEAQ (reference sequence). Here the CDR3 DNA reads TGTGCTAGCAGTTCTCGGCTAGCGGGTATTGGGTCCTACAATGAGCAGTTCTTC. It specifies CASSSRLAGIGSYNEQFF.

J is TRBJ1-6 and V is TRBV30; no clear D. The germline V and J ends were trimmed by 0 bases and 9 bases, with 6 bases remaining between them. CDR3 length equals 12 residues. Germline loops: CDR1 GTSNPN, CDR2 SVGIG (reference sequence). The CDR3 nucleotides are TGTGCCTGGAGTGTACTCAGTTCACCCCTCCACTTT. It translates to CAWSVLSSPLHF.

This clonotype was counted ten times or more. This rearrangement joins TRBV20-1 to TRBJ1-2, with D perhaps TRBD1 (6 bases). Germline CDR1 reads DFQATT; CDR2 reads SNEGSKA (reference sequence). CDR3 size: 11 residues. Deletions cut 3 bases from V and 6 bases from J, with 8 bases between. For the CDR3, the DNA is TGCAGTGCTAGTGGGGGCCATGGCTACACCTTC. Amino acids: CSASGGHGYTF.

This clonotype was seen repeatedly, ten times or more. The chain employs TRBV6-1 and TRBJ1-5; 7 positions agree with TRBD1. Trimming cost V 0 bases and J 2 bases; bases outside gene matches: 4. The CDR3 is made up of 16 amino acids. Germline assignment: CDR1 MNHNS and CDR2 SASEGT. The CDR3 region is CASSEARDRGNQPQHF. CDR3 in DNA: TGTGCCAGCAGTGAAGCTAGAGACAGGGGCAATCAGCCCCAGCATTTT.

This clonotype showed up just a few times. A much larger clone lies one base from this, so it may be a read error. The V gene is TRBV20-1, the J gene TRBJ1-2; D remains ambiguous. This CDR3 has 13 residues. Germline values: CDR1 DFQATT, CDR2 SNEGSKA (reference sequence). This CDR3 reads CSARGPGNYGCTF. As DNA, the CDR3 is TGCAGTGCTAGAGGTCCAGGAAACTATGGCTGCACCTTC.

This clonotype was seen repeatedly, ten times or more. The rearrangement joins TRBV11-2 to TRBJ2-1; possibly TRBD1 or TRBD2 for D (5 bases each). V lost 5 bases and J 13 bases, leaving 15 bases between the germline ends. The CDR3 consists of 12 residues. Germline CDR1 reads SGHAT; CDR2 reads FQNNGV. This CDR3 is CASSKIRDAQFF. DNA for the CDR3: TGTGCCAGCAGCAAAATCCGGGACGCTCAGTTCTTC.

Regarding this clonotype: A much larger clone lies a single base off, so this may be a read error. The conserved phenylalanine or tryptophan is not found at the CDR3 terminus, so this likely reflects a read error. This chain links TRBV20-1 with TRBJ2-3; D not resolved. V lost 4 bases, J lost 2 bases, and 13 bases lay in between. CDR1 and CDR2 from the germline V gene are DFQATT and SNEGSKA (reference sequence). The CDR3 consists of 14 residues. The CDR3 reads CSAIRPITTDTQYS. The CDR3 DNA follows: TGCAGTGCTATACGTCCGATAACCACAGATACGCAGTATTCT.

About this clonotype itself: This could be a read error, since a much larger clone is one nucleotide away. The CDR3 DNA is TGTGCCAGCAGTGAAGGACAGTACTCTGGGGCCAACGTCCTGACTTTC. As protein: CASSEGQYSGANVLTF. The chain carries TRBV2 and TRBJ2-6; possible D gene TRBD1, 5 bases. CDR3 length: 16 amino acids. Germline loops: CDR1 SNHLY, CDR2 FYNNEI. Trimming took off 1 base at V and 0 bases at J, with 7 bases between the two ends. The whole variable domain, filled in from reference TRBV2 and TRBJ2-6, reads EPEVTQTPSHQVTQMGQEVILRCVPISNHLYFYWYRQILGQKVEFLVSFYNNEISEKSEIFDDQFSVERPDGSNFTLKIRSTKLEDSAMYFCASSEGQYSGANVLTFGAGSRLTVL.

This clonotype was seen repeatedly, ten times or more. V and J are TRBV5-1 and TRBJ1-2; 9 nucleotides line up with TRBD1. With 0 bases clipped from V and 4 bases from J, the junction kept 7 bases outside the gene matches. The germline gives CDR1 SGHRS, CDR2 YFSETQ. The CDR3 spans 16 residues. CDR3 region: CASSLDDRGWVYGYTF. The DNA for the CDR3 is TGCGCCAGCAGCTTGGACGACAGGGGGTGGGTCTATGGCTACACCTTC. Together with reference TRBV5-1 and TRBJ1-2, the CDR3 gives the full variable domain: KAGVTQTPRYLIKTRGQQVTLSCSPISGHRSVSWYQQTPGQGLQFLFEYFSETQRNKGNFPGRFSGRQFSNSRSEMNVSTLELGDSALYLCASSLDDRGWVYGYTFGSGTRLTVV.

This chain uses TRBV20-1 with TRBJ2-7, with D hard to call. V was trimmed by 0 bases and J by 7 bases, leaving 7 bases between them. The CDR3 is 11 amino acids. Looked up from germline, CDR1 is DFQATT and CDR2 is SNEGSKA (reference sequence). The CDR3 DNA reads TGCAGTGCTAGAGAGTCGGGTGAGCAGTACTTC. It codes for CSARESGEQYF.

Many counts were recorded for this clonotype. V usage is TRBV27 and J usage is TRBJ1-6; tentatively, D is TRBD1 (6 bases). The CDR3 sequence is 17 residues long. Germline CDR1 and CDR2: MNHEY and SMNVEV (reference sequence). V was cut by 5 bases and J by 1 base, with 15 bases left in between. CDR3 in amino acids: CASSVDPGTSYNSPLHF. In nucleotides, the CDR3 is TGTGCCAGCAGTGTCGACCCCGGGACATCCTATAATTCACCCCTCCACTTT.

This clonotype was picked up a small number of times. J is TRBJ2-1 and V is TRBV30; 8 nucleotides align to TRBD2. Germline V gene lookup returns CDR1 GTSNPN and CDR2 SVGIG (reference sequence). Trimming took 5 bases from V and 9 from J; bases not matched to a gene: 12. The CDR3 totals 14 residues. Here the CDR3 DNA reads TGTGCCTGGGGTAGCGGGATGGGTATGGGTGAGCAGTTCTTC. Translation gives CAWGSGMGMGEQFF. The full variable domain, rest sourced from reference TRBV30 and TRBJ2-1, is SQTIHQWPATLVQPVGSPLSLECTVEGTSNPNLYWYRQAAGRGLQLLFYSVGIGQISSEVPQNLSASRPQDRQFILSSKKLLLSDSGFYLCAWGSGMGMGEQFFGPGTRLTVL.